The clone carrying this T cell receptor beta chain was counted between two and nine times. Its antigen remains unknown. The data are from a study of naive and memory T cell subsets. Study-wide results and caveats: TCR abundance followed a power law differing between naive and memory subsets.

Losses at the gene ends were 4 bases for V and 4 bases for J; bases not matched to a gene: 8. The CDR3 extends over 15 amino acids. CDR1 and CDR2 (germline): SGHDT, YYEEEE. An equimolar mix of two oligonucleotides served as the beta constant-region primer for TRBC1 and TRBC2. Four rounds of PCR amplified the ligated cDNA using nested alpha and beta constant-region primers plus SP2. TCRdb independently ran MiXCR on the UMI-ligation and nested PCR reads; one entry per CDR3 protein. The sample lists approximately 80,000 distinct CDR3 sequences, around 9% occurring once. What was sequenced was naive CD8+ T cells from blood. The clonotype comes from a human donor in good health. The rearrangement joins TRBV5-6 to TRBJ2-5, with 9 positions matching TRBD2. CDR3 nucleotide sequence: TGTGCCAGCAGCACTAGCGGGCCCTCGACAGAGACCCAGTACTTC. Amino acids: CASSTSGPSTETQYF.